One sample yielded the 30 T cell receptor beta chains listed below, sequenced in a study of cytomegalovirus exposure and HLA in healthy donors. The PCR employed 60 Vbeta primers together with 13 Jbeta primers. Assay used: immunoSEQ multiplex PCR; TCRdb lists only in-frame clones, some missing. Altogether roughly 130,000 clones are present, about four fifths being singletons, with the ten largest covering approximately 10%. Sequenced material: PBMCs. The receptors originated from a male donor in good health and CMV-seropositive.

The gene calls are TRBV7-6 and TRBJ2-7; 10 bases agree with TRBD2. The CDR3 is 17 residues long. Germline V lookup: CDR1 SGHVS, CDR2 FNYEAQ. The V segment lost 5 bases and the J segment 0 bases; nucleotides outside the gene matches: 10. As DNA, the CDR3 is TGTGCCAGCAGCCCCCTGTTGGGACTAGCGTCCTCCTACGAGCAGTACTTC. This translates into CASSPLLGLASSYEQYF.

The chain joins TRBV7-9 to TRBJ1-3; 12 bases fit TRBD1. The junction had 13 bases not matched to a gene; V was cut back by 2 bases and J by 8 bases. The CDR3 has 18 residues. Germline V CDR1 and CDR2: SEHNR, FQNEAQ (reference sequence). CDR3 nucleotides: TGTGCCAGCAGCTTATGGCGGGGACAGGGGGCTTCGGCGGACACCATATATTTT. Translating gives CASSLWRGQGASADTIYF.

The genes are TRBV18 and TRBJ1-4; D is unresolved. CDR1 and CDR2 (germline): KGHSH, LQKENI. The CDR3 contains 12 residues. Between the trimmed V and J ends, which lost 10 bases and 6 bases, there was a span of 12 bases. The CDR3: CATSPSDEKLFF. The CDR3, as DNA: TGTGCCACCTCCCCGTCGGATGAAAAACTGTTTTTT.

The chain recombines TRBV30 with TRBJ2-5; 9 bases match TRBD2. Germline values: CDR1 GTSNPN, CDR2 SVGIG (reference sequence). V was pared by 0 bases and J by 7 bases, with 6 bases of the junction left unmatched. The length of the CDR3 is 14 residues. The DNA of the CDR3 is TGTGCCTGGAGTGTACCTAGCGGGGCGGGGACCCAGTACTTC. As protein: CAWSVPSGAGTQYF.

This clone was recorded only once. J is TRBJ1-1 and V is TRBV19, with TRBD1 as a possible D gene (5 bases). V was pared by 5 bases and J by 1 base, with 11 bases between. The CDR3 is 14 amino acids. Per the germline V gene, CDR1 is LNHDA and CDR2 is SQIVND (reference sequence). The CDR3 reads CASSLRQTNTEAFF. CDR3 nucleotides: TGTGCCAGTAGTCTCAGACAGACGAACACTGAAGCTTTCTTT.

The CDR3 loop reads CASSQVDRDPNYGYTF. The CDR3 coding sequence is TGCGCCAGCAGCCAAGTTGACAGGGACCCTAACTATGGCTACACCTTC. V gene TRBV4-1 combines with J gene TRBJ1-2, with 7 nucleotides matching TRBD1. This CDR3 has 16 residues. Unmatched junction bases numbered 5, after V lost 1 base and J lost 0 bases. Germline V gene lookup returns CDR1 MGHRA and CDR2 YSYEKL.

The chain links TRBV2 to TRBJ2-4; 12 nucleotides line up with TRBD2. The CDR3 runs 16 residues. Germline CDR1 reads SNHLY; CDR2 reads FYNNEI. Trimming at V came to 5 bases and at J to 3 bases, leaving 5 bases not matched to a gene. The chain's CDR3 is CASSWRTSGIKNIQYF. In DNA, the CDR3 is TGTGCCAGCAGTTGGAGGACTAGCGGGATCAAAAACATTCAGTACTTC.

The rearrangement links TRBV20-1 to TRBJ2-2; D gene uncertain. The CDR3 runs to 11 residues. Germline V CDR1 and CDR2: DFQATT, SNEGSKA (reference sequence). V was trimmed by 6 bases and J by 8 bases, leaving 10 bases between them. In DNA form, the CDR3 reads TGCAGTGCCCCGCTCTATGGGGAGCTGTTTTTT. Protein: CSAPLYGELFF.

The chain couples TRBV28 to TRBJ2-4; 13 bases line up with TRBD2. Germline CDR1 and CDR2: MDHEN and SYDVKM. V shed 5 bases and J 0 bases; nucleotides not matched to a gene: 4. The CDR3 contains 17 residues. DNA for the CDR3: TGTGCCAGCAGTCAGACTAGCGGGAGGCGAGCCAAAAACATTCAGTACTTC. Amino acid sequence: CASSQTSGRRAKNIQYF.

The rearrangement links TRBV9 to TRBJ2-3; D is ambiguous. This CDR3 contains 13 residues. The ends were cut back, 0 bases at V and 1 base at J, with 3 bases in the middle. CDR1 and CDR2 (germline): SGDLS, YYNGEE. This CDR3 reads CASSVVGTDTQYF. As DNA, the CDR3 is TGTGCCAGCAGCGTAGTAGGCACAGATACGCAGTATTTT. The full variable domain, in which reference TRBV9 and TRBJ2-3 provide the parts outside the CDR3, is DSGVTQTPKHLITATGQRVTLRCSPRSGDLSVYWYQQSLDQGLQFLIQYYNGEERAKGNILERFSAQQFPDLHSELNLSSLELGDSALYFCASSVVGTDTQYFGPGTRLTVL.

The CDR3, as DNA: TGTGCCAGCAGTAATAATGTAGGGAGAGATACGCAGTATTTT. It codes for CASSNNVGRDTQYF. The rearrangement joins TRBV25-1 to TRBJ2-3; tentative D call: TRBD2 (5 bases). The V gene's germline CDR1 is MGHDK and CDR2 SYGVNS. The CDR3 has 14 residues. V was trimmed by 5 bases and J by 5 bases, leaving 14 bases between them.

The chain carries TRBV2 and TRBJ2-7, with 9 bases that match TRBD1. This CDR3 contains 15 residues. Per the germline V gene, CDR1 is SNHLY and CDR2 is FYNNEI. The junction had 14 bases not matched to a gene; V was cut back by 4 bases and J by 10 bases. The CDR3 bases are TGTGCCAGCAGTGGGGGGGGTTGGGACAGGGCCCACCAGTACTTC. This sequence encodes CASSGGGWDRAHQYF.

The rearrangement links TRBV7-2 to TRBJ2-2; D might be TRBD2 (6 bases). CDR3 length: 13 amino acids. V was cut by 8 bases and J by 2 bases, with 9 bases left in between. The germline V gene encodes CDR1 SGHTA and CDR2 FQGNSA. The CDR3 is CASGRDNTGELFF. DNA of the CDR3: TGTGCCAGCGGGCGGGATAACACCGGGGAGCTGTTTTTT.

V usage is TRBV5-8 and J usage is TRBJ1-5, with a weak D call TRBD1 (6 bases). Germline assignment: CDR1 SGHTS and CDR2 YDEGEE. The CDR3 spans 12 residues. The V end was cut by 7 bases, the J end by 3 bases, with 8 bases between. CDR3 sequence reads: CASGTNNQPQHF. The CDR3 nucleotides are TGTGCCAGCGGGACAAACAATCAGCCCCAGCATTTT.

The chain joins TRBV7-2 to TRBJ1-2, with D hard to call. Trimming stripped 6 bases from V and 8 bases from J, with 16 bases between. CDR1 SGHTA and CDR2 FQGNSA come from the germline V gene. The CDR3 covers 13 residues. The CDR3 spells CASSPSRDIGYTF. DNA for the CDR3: TGTGCCAGCAGTCCCTCCCGGGATATAGGCTACACCTTC. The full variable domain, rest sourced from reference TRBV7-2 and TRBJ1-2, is GAGVSQSPSNKVTEKGKDVELRCDPISGHTALYWYRQSLGQGLEFLIYFQGNSAPDKSGLPSDRFSAERTGGSVSTLTIQRTQQEDSAVYLCASSPSRDIGYTFGSGTRLTVV.

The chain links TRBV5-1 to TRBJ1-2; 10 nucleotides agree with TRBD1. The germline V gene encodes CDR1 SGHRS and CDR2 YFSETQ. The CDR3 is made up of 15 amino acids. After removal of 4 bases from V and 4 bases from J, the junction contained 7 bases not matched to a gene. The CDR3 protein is CASSPGQGTGYGYTF. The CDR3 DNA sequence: TGCGCCAGCAGCCCGGGACAGGGGACTGGCTATGGCTACACCTTC.

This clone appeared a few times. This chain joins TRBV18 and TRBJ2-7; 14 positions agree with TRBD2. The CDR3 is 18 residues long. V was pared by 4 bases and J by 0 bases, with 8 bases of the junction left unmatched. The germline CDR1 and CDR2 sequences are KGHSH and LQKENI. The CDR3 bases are TGTGCCAGCTCACTTGGACTAGCGGGAGGTACCAGCTCCTACGAGCAGTACTTC. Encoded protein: CASSLGLAGGTSSYEQYF.

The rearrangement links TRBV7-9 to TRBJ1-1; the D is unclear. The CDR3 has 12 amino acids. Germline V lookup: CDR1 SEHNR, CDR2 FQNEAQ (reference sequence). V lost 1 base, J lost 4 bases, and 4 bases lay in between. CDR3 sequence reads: CASSLGATEAFF. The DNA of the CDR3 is TGTGCCAGCAGCTTAGGAGCCACTGAAGCTTTCTTT.

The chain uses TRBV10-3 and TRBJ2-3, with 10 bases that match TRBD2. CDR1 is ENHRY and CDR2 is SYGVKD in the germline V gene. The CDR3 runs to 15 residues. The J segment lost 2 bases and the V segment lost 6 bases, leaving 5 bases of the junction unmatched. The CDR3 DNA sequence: TGTGCCATCAGGAGGACTAGCGGATACACAGATACGCAGTATTTT. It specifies CAIRRTSGYTDTQYF.

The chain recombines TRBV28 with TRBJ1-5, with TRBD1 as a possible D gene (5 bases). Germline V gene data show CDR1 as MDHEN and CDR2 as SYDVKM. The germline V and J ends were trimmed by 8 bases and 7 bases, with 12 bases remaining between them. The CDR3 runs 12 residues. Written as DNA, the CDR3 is TGTGCCAGCTGGCAGGGAGGGCAGCCCCAGCATTTT. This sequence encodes CASWQGGQPQHF.

The CDR3 protein is CASPPGLTNTGELFF. The CDR3, as DNA: TGTGCCAGCCCCCCGGGACTAACGAACACCGGGGAGCTGTTTTTT. The chain has TRBV7-3 and TRBJ2-2; 7 bases match TRBD2. J lost 0 bases, V lost 8 bases, and 6 bases had no gene match. Germline lookup yields CDR1 SGHTA and CDR2 FQGTGA. The CDR3 totals 15 residues.

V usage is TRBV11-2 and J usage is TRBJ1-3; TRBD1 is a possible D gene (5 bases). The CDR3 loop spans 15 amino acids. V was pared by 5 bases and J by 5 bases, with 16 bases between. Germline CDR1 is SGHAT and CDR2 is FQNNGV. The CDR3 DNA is TGTGCCAGCAGCCCGGGAGGGGTCGAGAGAAACACCATATATTTT. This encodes CASSPGGVERNTIYF.

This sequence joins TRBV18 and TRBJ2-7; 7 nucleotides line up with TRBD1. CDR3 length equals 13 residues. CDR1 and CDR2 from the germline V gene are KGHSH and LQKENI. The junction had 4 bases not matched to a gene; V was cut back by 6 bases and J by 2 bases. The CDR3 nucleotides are TGTGCCAGCTCCCTGGGGACAGCCTACGAGCAGTACTTC. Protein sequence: CASSLGTAYEQYF.

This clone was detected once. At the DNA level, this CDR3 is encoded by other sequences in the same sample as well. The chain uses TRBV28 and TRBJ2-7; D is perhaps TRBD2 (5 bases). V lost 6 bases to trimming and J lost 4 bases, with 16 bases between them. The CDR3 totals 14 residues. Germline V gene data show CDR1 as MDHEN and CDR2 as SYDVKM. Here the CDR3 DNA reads TGTGCCAGCAGGGCTAGAGGGAGTCGTTACGAGCAGTACTTC. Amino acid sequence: CASRARGSRYEQYF.

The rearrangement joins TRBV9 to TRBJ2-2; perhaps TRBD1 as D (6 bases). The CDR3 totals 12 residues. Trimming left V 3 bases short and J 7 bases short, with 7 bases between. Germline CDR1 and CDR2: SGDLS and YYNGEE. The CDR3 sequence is CASSGGGGELFF. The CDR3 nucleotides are TGTGCCAGCAGCGGAGGGGGCGGGGAGCTGTTTTTT.

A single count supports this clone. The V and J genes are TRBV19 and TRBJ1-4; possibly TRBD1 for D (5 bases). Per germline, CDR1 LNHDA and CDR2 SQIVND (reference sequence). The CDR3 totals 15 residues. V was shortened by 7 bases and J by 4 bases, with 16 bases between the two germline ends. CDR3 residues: CASTRRQTINEKLFF. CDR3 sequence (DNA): TGTGCCAGTACCCGCCGACAGACGATTAATGAAAAACTGTTTTTT.

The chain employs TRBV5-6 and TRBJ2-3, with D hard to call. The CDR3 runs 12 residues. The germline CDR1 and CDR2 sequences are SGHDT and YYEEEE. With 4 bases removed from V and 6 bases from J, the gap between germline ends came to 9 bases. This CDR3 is CASSHSRDTQYF. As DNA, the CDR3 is TGTGCCAGCAGCCATTCCAGGGATACGCAGTATTTT.

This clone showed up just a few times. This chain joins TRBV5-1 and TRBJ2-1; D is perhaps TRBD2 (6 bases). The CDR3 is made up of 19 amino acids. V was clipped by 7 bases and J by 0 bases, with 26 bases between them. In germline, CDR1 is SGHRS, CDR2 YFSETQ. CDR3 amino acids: CASLPGVHSGSFSYNEQFF. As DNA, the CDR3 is TGCGCCAGCTTACCCGGGGTCCATAGCGGTTCTTTCTCCTACAATGAGCAGTTCTTC.

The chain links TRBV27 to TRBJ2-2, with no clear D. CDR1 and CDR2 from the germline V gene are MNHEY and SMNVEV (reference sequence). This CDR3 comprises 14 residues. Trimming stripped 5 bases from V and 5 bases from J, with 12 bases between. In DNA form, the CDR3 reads TGTGCCAGCAGTCCCGATGACAAGACCGGGGAGCTGTTTTTT. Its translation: CASSPDDKTGELFF.

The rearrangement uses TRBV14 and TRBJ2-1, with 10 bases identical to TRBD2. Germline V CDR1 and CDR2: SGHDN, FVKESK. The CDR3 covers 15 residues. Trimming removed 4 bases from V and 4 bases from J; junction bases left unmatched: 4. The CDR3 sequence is CASSLLAGDYNEQFF. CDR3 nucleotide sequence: TGTGCCAGCAGCCTGCTAGCGGGAGATTACAATGAGCAGTTCTTC.